This TCR beta chain stems from a study of cytomegalovirus exposure and HLA in healthy donors. General study findings and limits: A later analysis linked a missense DCLRE1C variant to TCR beta V- and J-gene trimming.

With 60 Vbeta and 13 Jbeta primers, the PCR was carried out. Here immunoSEQ multiplex PCR was the method, and the copy in TCRdb shows in-frame clones only, minus some. This sample yields 90,000 to 120,000 clones, of which roughly 78% are seen a single time; about 1.7% belongs to the top ten. The V gene's germline CDR1 is PRHDT and CDR2 FYEKMQ (reference sequence). V lost 5 bases to trimming and J lost 0 bases, with 11 bases between them. The CDR3 covers 15 residues. As to this clone: Antigen unknown.

Unrecorded immune exposures were likely, despite nominal health at sampling. The sequenced material came from PBMCs. This sequence joins TRBV13 and TRBJ1-3; D remains ambiguous. The receptor's source is a woman aged 40 to 49 in good health and CMV-seronegative. The CDR3 is CASSPLLFSGNTIYF. CDR3 bases: TGTGCCAGCAGCCCATTGCTATTCTCTGGAAACACCATATATTTT.